The next 10 T cell receptor beta chains were all read from a single sample in a study of blood T cell repertoires in COVID-19. Method: immunoSEQ multiplex PCR; TCRdb's copy keeps in-frame clones and lacks some. The table records over 80,000 clones, 79% of them present only once. The sequencing input was peripheral blood. The receptors come from a woman of 80 years or more with active or convalescent COVID-19.

The J gene is TRBJ1-2, the V gene TRBV18; no clear D. The CDR3 runs 15 residues. V was trimmed by 0 bases and J by 1 base, leaving 9 bases between them. Germline CDR1 KGHSH, CDR2 LQKENI. CDR3 protein: CASSPPSSFNYGYTF. The CDR3, as DNA: TGTGCCAGCTCACCACCCTCGAGCTTTAACTATGGCTACACCTTC.

DNA of the CDR3: TGTGCCAGCTCACCACTGAGGGTAGGTCAGCCCCAGCATTTT. This encodes CASSPLRVGQPQHF. This rearrangement joins TRBV18 to TRBJ1-5; D is unresolved. The V gene's germline CDR1 is KGHSH and CDR2 LQKENI. V lost 1 base and J 6 bases, leaving 10 bases between the germline ends. CDR3 length: 14 amino acids.

There are a few counts of this clone. The chain uses TRBV5-1 and TRBJ1-2; D is possibly TRBD1 (6 bases). The germline V and J ends were trimmed by 6 bases and 6 bases, with 15 bases remaining between them. CDR1 is SGHRS, CDR2 YFSETQ, per germline. The CDR3 has 13 amino acids. For the CDR3, the DNA is TGCGCCAGCAACCAACAGGGCCGAGATGGCTACACCTTC. This encodes CASNQQGRDGYTF.

The gene calls are TRBV18 and TRBJ2-3, with D possibly TRBD1 on 6 matching bases. This CDR3 comprises 15 residues. V dropped 1 base and J dropped 4 bases, with 12 bases sitting between them. From germline, CDR1 is KGHSH and CDR2 LQKENI. This CDR3 reads CASSPRNRESDTQYF. CDR3 DNA sequence: TGTGCCAGCTCACCACGTAACAGGGAATCAGATACGCAGTATTTT. The full variable domain, with the rest looked up from reference TRBV18 and TRBJ2-3, is NAGVMQNPRHLVRRRGQEARLRCSPMKGHSHVYWYRQLPEEGLKFMVYLQKENIIDESGMPKERFSAEFPKEGPSILRIQQVVRGDSAAYFCASSPRNRESDTQYFGPGTRLTVL.

This clone was observed once. One junction end does not reproduce the germline sequence, and a read error may be involved. This chain uses TRBV19 with TRBJ2-1; tentatively, D is TRBD2 (6 bases). Germline-derived CDR1 and CDR2 are LNHDA and SQIVND (reference sequence). The CDR3 covers 17 residues. The CDR3 DNA reads as TGTGCCAGCAGTAATTCCCCGGGACTCCGGCCTTACAATGAGCAGTTCTTC. This translates into CASSNSPGLRPYNEQFF.

The chain has TRBV6-2 or TRBV6-3 and TRBJ2-7, with D possibly TRBD2 on 5 matching bases. The CDR3 runs 14 residues. From germline, CDR1 is MNHEY and CDR2 SVGEGT. V shed 5 bases and J shed 7 bases, with 18 bases lying between them. The CDR3 is CASSPSTPEREQYF. As DNA, the CDR3 is TGTGCCAGCAGTCCCTCGACGCCAGAGCGGGAGCAGTACTTC.

The chain joins TRBV6-6 to TRBJ2-3; 7 nucleotides agree with TRBD2. J gave up 3 bases and V 5 bases, and 14 bases lay outside the gene matches. Germline CDR1 and CDR2: MNHNY and SVGAGI (reference sequence). The CDR3 covers 17 residues. The CDR3 bases are TGTGCCAGCAGTCCCCTAGGAGGAGCGGGAAGTACAGATACGCAGTATTTT. Its protein is CASSPLGGAGSTDTQYF.

With regard to this clone: One end of the junction fails to match germline, which may point to a read error. The chain carries TRBV5-1 and TRBJ1-2; 7 bases align to TRBD1. Germline V CDR1 and CDR2: SGHRS, YFSETQ. This CDR3 spans 16 amino acids. The CDR3 region is CASSLDSGTENYGYTF. The DNA of the CDR3 is TGTGCCAGCAGCTTGGATAGCGGGACAGAAAACTATGGCTACACCTTC.

This clone was recorded only once. This chain connects TRBV10-3 to TRBJ2-5, with 8 bases lining up with TRBD2. The CDR3 is 15 residues long. Germline CDR1 is ENHRY and CDR2 is SYGVKD. Germline trimming cut 4 bases from V and 2 bases from J; bases unmatched to any gene: 6. Here the CDR3 DNA reads TGTGCCATCAGTGTCCAAGGACTAGCACAAGAGACCCAGTACTTC. This sequence encodes CAISVQGLAQETQYF.

The V and J genes are TRBV7-6 and TRBJ2-2; 7 positions match TRBD2. Germline CDR1 reads SGHVS; CDR2 reads FNYEAQ. Germline trimming cut 1 base from V and 5 bases from J; bases unmatched to any gene: 4. This CDR3 spans 15 amino acids. DNA of the CDR3: TGTGCCAGCAGCTTAGGTAGCGGGCGTACCGGGGAGCTGTTTTTT. Amino acids: CASSLGSGRTGELFF. Variable domain in full (rest from reference TRBV7-6 and TRBJ2-2): GAGVSQSPRYKVTKRGQDVALRCDPISGHVSLYWYRQALGQGPEFLTYFNYEAQQDKSGLPNDRFSAERPEGSISTLTIQRTEQRDSAMYRCASSLGSGRTGELFFGEGSRLTVL.